This T cell receptor beta chain was documented in a study of cytomegalovirus exposure and HLA in healthy donors. Background on the study: The study's early data release held roughly 91 million unique TCRs from HLA-typed donors. Study-level findings and limits: Among the most significant clusters, several appeared linked to common viral pathogens in a later analysis. For most TCR beta V segments, an earlier analysis put the productive rate at about 87% or about 30% of the time.

There are 16 residues in the CDR3. CDR1 and CDR2 (germline): MNHEY, SMNVEV (reference sequence). V was clipped by 5 bases and J by 4 bases, with 20 bases between them. It was with 60 Vbeta and 13 Jbeta primers that the PCR ran. Authors' processing steps: In a later analysis, 79 million or so unique TCR beta chains included roughly 11 million shared by two or more donors. Sequenced by immunoSEQ multiplex PCR; TCRdb stores in-frame clones only, minus some. V and J calls and clone size are copied from that table; D and trimming were computed from the DNA. Of 180,000 or so clones listed, roughly three quarters are singletons. Note on this clone: Antigen specificity is unknown.

Material: PBMCs. V usage is TRBV27 and J usage is TRBJ1-1; D is perhaps TRBD1 (5 bases). The clonotype comes from a woman in her twenties or thirties in good health and CMV-seropositive. For the CDR3, the DNA is TGTGCCAGCAGTCCCATAAAGGACACCCGAGGCACTGAAGCTTTCTTT. It codes for CASSPIKDTRGTEAFF.